The clone carrying this T cell receptor (beta chain) was counted a few times. The antigen remains undetermined. The record originates from a study of T cell responses to AZD1222 COVID-19 vaccine. General study findings and limits: Regions 160-218 and 743-854 dominated among vaccine-associated CD4 TCRs spanning spike. Recipients of two AZD1222 doses showed rising Spike-specific TCR breadth and depth. Unmutated variant regions reportedly attract nearly half of all spike-specific TCRs. The study identified only 6 or 7 AZD1222 recipients as seropositive at baseline.

The repertoire was sequenced with immunoSEQ multiplex PCR; TCRdb's copy has only in-frame clones and lacks some. The sample consists of around 95,000 clones, approximately 87% of them appearing once. The germline V gene has CDR1 SNHLY and CDR2 FYNNEI. The CDR3 length is 16 residues. V was shortened by 3 bases and J by 4 bases, with 19 bases between the two germline ends. This TCR came from an adult in good health. The material sequenced was peripheral blood, taken on day 0 of MenACWY control vaccination. The genes are TRBV2 and TRBJ2-7, with D possibly called TRBD1 or TRBD2 (7 bases each). This CDR3 reads CASSDDRDGLGYEQYF. Written as DNA, the CDR3 is TGTGCCAGCAGTGACGACAGGGACGGACTAGGGTACGAGCAGTACTTC.